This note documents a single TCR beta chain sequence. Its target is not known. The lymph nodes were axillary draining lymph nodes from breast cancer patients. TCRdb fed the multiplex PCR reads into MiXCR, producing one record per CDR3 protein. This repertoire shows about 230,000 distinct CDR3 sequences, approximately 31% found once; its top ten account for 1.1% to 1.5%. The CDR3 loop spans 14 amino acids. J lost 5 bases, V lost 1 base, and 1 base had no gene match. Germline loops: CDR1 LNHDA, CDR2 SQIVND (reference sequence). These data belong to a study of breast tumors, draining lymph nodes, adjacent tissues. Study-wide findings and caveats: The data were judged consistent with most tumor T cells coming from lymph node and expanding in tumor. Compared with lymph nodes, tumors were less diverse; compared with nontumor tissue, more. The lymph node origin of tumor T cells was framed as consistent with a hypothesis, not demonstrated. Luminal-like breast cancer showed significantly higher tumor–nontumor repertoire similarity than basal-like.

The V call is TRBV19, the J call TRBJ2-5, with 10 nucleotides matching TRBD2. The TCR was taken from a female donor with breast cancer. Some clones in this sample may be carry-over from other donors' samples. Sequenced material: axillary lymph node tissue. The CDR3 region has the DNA TGTGCCAGTAGTATAGGTAGCGGGAGGGAGACCCAGTACTTC. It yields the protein CASSIGSGRETQYF.